Each of the 10 T cell receptor beta chains below was sequenced from the same sample in a study of blood T cell repertoires in COVID-19. The table came from immunoSEQ multiplex PCR; TCRdb's copy has only in-frame clones and leaves some out. The table has approximately 100,000 clones, 90% to 95% seen once. Sequenced: peripheral blood. Receptor source: a man between 60 and 70 years old with acute or convalescent COVID-19.

The chain has TRBV27 and TRBJ2-1, with TRBD2 matching over 7 bases. CDR1 and CDR2 from the germline V gene are MNHEY and SMNVEV (reference sequence). Trimming took 6 bases from V and 7 from J; bases not matched to a gene: 3. CDR3 length: 12 amino acids. The CDR3 is CASSLGGNEQFF. CDR3 coding DNA: TGTGCCAGCAGCTTGGGAGGGAATGAGCAGTTCTTC.

This chain joins TRBV11-2 and TRBJ2-7, with 8 positions matching TRBD1. CDR1 and CDR2 from the germline V gene are SGHAT and FQNNGV. Trimming took 1 base from V and 4 from J; bases not matched to a gene: 6. CDR3 length: 15 residues. CDR3 coding DNA: TGTGCCAGCAGCTTAGTCAGGGGGCGCGTATACGAGCAGTACTTC. Its protein is CASSLVRGRVYEQYF.

V gene TRBV5-1 combines with J gene TRBJ1-5, with 12 nucleotides matching TRBD1. The length of the CDR3 is 15 residues. The J segment lost 6 bases and the V segment lost 2 bases, leaving 3 bases of the junction unmatched. Germline CDR1 SGHRS, CDR2 YFSETQ. CDR3 sequence (DNA): TGCGCCAGCAGCTTCGGGACAGGGGGCAGTCAGCCCCAGCATTTT. Amino acid sequence: CASSFGTGGSQPQHF.

The CDR3: CASSLLDRLMNTEAFF. In DNA form, the CDR3 reads TGTGCCAGCAGTTTATTGGACAGGCTGATGAACACTGAAGCTTTCTTT. The chain carries TRBV28 and TRBJ1-1; TRBD1 agrees at 7 bases. CDR1 MDHEN and CDR2 SYDVKM come from the germline V gene. The junction had 5 bases not matched to a gene; V was cut back by 1 base and J by 0 bases. The CDR3 has 16 residues.

The J gene is TRBJ2-7, the V gene TRBV11-2; a weak D match, TRBD2 (6 bases). V dropped 1 base and J dropped 3 bases, with 10 bases sitting between them. Per the germline V gene, CDR1 is SGHAT and CDR2 is FQNNGV. The CDR3 runs 14 residues. CDR3 sequence reads: CASSLVGGNYEQYV. CDR3 in DNA: TGTGCCAGCAGCTTAGTTGGCGGGAACTACGAGCAGTACGTC.

The V call is TRBV4-2, the J call TRBJ2-5; 12 nucleotides align to TRBD2. Per the germline V gene, CDR1 is LGHNA and CDR2 is YNFKEQ. The J segment lost 5 bases and the V segment lost 0 bases, leaving 16 bases of the junction unmatched. The CDR3 length is 20 residues. CDR3 DNA sequence: TGTGCCAGCAGCCAAGAATTGACTAGCGGGAGCTCCGTTCGCCCGGAGACCCAGTACTTC. Amino acid sequence: CASSQELTSGSSVRPETQYF.

The chain carries TRBV5-1 and TRBJ1-2; 11 positions agree with TRBD1. J lost 3 bases, V lost 4 bases, and 5 bases had no gene match. From germline, CDR1 is SGHRS and CDR2 YFSETQ. There are 15 residues in the CDR3. The CDR3 loop reads CASSNGQGADYGYTF. The DNA of the CDR3 is TGCGCCAGCAGCAATGGACAGGGGGCGGACTATGGCTACACCTTC.

V gene TRBV6-5 combines with J gene TRBJ1-3; D is uncertain. Trimming pared 6 bases from V and 6 bases from J, leaving 15 bases between. Germline CDR1 is MNHEY and CDR2 is SVGAGI. The CDR3 contains 14 residues. The CDR3 DNA reads TGTGCCAGCAGGGGTTGGGAGGGAGAAAACACCATATATTTT. Translating gives CASRGWEGENTIYF.

The CDR3: CASRPSGGYEQYV. The CDR3 DNA is TGTGCCAGCAGACCCTCAGGGGGCTACGAGCAGTACGTC. The V call is TRBV27, the J call TRBJ2-7; 7 bases are shared with TRBD1. This CDR3 is built from 13 residues. Germline CDR1 is MNHEY and CDR2 is SMNVEV (reference sequence). Trimming at V came to 6 bases and at J to 3 bases, leaving 5 bases not matched to a gene.

This clone was seen a single time. This rearrangement joins TRBV5-4 to TRBJ2-7; 8 positions agree with TRBD2. The CDR3 loop spans 14 amino acids. Germline values: CDR1 SGHNT, CDR2 YYREEE (reference sequence). The junction had 3 bases not matched to a gene; V was cut back by 4 bases and J by 0 bases. CDR3 in amino acids: CASSRGGSSYEQYF. Written as DNA, the CDR3 is TGTGCCAGCAGCCGCGGGGGGAGCTCCTACGAGCAGTACTTC.